This T cell receptor (beta chain) was sequenced in a study of cytotoxic CD8 clonotypes in ibrutinib-treated CLL (dated by TCRdb to about 2021). General notes on the study: The cohort had ten to twelve relapsed/refractory and around 15 treatment-naive patients; about 17 were IGHV unmutated. Of the approximately 90 participants in the trial, roughly 26 had longitudinal samples available. Cryopreserved peripheral blood mononuclear cells were obtained before treatment, at response, and at either sustained remission or disease progression. The response samples were drawn at a median of approximately twelve months into treatment, with a range of about 6 to 36 months. Responses were partial in around 25 patients and complete in 2; after median 68 months follow-up, roughly 14 stayed in remission and about twelve progressed. On average, each sample had 255,043 productive templates and tens of thousands of productive rearrangements. Overall study outcomes, separate from this receptor: Clonality increased at ibrutinib response, stayed stable in sustained remission, and fell back toward baseline at progression. Sampling times were not matched between sustained-remission and progressing patients, and lymph node repertoires were not studied. Public clonotypes were rare and either shrank or stayed stable during treatment, and the rise in clonality at ibrutinib response reflected expansion of private clonotypes. At baseline, clonality was higher than in age-matched healthy donors and showed a strong correlation with circulating CD8+ T-cell counts.

As for this clone: It has no known antigen specificity. Base qualities are not provided; no much larger clone lies one nucleotide away.

CDR1 and CDR2 (MGHRA, YSYEKL) derive from the germline V gene. From cysteine to phenylalanine, the CDR3 is 14 amino acids long. Only CDR3 DNA is held: 42 bases, read in frame from base 1. V and J are truncated by 0 bases and 5 bases respectively, leaving an intervening sequence of 7 bases. For TCR beta library preparation, 1.5 to 2 micrograms of genomic DNA were extracted from the cryopreserved PBMCs. Longitudinal blood samples from CLL patients receiving ibrutinib monotherapy were subjected to high-throughput TCR beta sequencing. The patients took part in an open-label, single-center phase 2 trial of ibrutinib monotherapy. On a MiSeq, deep resolution sequencing aimed for a depth between 1 in 1 million and 1 in 200,000 T cells, with each clonotype covered approximately 9.2x on average. TCR beta libraries were generated with the immunoSEQ hsTCRB Kit. Per the authors' processing: Data were analyzed with ImmunoSEQ Data Assistant and ImmunoSEQ Analyzer, with V, D and J genes assigned per IMGT definitions. Clonality, with values ranging from 0 to 1, was calculated as one minus the normalized Shannon entropy of productive rearrangement frequencies. Only overrepresented clonotypes making up at least 0.05% of the repertoire of each patient were included in the public clonotype analysis. Thirteen age-matched healthy donor repertoires from immuneACCESS were used as controls for clonality. In TCRdb, the immuneACCESS table is reduced to in-frame sequences with V and J assigned. These tables do not hold every clone; where another copy was compared, an unresolved V gene accounts for under half, and the others remain unexplained. Clone size and the V and J calls come from that table; the DNA yielded D and trimming. The table for this sample lists more than 300,000 clones; about 77% of them were counted only once. The leading ten clones occupy more than 6% of the sample.

The TCR was taken from a human donor with chronic lymphocytic leukemia. The V and J genes are TRBV4-1 and TRBJ1-4; too little of a D gene remains to name it. Material: PBMCs, obtained before ibrutinib treatment. The nucleotides are TGCGCCAGCAGCCAAGATAACGGGAATGAAAAACTGTTTTTT. Its protein is CASSQDNGNEKLFF.